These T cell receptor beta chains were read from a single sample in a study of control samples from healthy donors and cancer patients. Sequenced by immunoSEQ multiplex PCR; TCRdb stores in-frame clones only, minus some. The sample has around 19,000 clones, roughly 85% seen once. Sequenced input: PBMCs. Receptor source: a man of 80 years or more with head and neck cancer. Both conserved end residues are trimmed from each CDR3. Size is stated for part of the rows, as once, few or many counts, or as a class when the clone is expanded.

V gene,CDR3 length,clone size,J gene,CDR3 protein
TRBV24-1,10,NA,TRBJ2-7,ATSDHIGEQY
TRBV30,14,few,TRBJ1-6,AWSGRGSSYNSPLH
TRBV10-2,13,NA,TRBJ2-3,ASSESRPSQDTQY
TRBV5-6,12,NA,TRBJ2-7,ASSNDSGGDEQY
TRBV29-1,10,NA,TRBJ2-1,SVEITYNEQF
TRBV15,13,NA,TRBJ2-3,ATSRTRQGRDTQY
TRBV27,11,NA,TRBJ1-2,ASSQGANYGYT
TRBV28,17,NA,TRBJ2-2,ASSLRGRVFYVGTGELF
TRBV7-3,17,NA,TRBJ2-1,ASSTPLERGVSSYNEQF
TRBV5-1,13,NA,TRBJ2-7,ASSFYGQGAWEQY
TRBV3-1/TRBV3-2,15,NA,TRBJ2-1,ASSQWTGTRSYNEQF
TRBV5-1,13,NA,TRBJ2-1,ASSLRTSGANEQF
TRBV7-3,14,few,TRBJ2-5,ASSPEGGGFQETQY
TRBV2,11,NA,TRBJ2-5,ASSEGTEQTQY
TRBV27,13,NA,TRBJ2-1,ASTPSSGTNNEQF
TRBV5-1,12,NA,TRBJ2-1,ASRASSSYNEQF
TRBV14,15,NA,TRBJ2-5,ASSQDVLAQYQETQY
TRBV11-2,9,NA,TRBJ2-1,ASSSSYEQF
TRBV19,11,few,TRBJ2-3,ASSGSSTDTQY
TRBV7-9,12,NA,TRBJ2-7,ASSFTGGSYEQY
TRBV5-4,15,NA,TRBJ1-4,ASSLGGQGASGEKLF
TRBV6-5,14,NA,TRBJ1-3,ASSSERGSSGNTIY
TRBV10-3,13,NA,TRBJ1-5,AISPRGAGNQPQH
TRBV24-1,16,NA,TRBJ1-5,ATSDLGTGDISNQPQH
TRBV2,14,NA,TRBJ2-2,ASSVSGSGSPGELF
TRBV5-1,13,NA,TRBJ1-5,ASSLAPGGNQPQH
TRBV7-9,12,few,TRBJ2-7,ASTTGTGFYEQY
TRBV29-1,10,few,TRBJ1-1,SVKGRLVDAF
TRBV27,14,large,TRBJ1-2,ASSWYWSPESYGYT
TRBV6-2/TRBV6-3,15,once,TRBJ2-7,ASSPIPSGRAPYEQY
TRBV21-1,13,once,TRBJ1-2,ASSDRTDMDYGYT
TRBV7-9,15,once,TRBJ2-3,ASSLATGTASTDTQY
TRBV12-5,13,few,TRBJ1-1,ASGLVGPMNTEAF
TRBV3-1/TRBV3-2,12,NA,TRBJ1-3,ASSQLLSGNTIY
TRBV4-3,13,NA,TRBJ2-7,ASSLGAGLGYEQY
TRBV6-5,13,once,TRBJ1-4,ASSFGTLPAGKLF
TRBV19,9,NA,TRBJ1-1,ATEGNTEAF
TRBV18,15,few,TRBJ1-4,ASSPTIGVRTNEKLF
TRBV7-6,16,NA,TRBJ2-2,ASSISVGLAWNTGELF
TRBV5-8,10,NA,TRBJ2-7,ASSLRSGVGY
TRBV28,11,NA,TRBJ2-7,ASSFPQGDEQY
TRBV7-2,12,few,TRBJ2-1,ASSPSTGVGEQF
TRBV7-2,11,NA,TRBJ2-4,ASSLMQRDIQY
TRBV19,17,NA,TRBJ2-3,ASSTRDGGAFPSTDTQY
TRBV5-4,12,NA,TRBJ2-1,ASSLLQGSVEQF
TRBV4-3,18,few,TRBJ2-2,ASSQDSLMGARANTGELF
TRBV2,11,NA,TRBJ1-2,ASSLGATYGYT
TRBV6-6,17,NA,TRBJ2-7,ASSPLVGFSRYLEYEQY
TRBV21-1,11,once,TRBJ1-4,ASRFRVFEKLF
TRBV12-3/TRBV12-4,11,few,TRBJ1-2,ASSLLDRAGYT